The following is a TCR beta chain sequence with its context. Its antigen is unidentified. This sample was included in a study of cytomegalovirus exposure and HLA in healthy donors. As for the study in general: Earlier findings included approximately 120 million unique TCR beta sequences obtained from 180 million or so T cells. Caucasian-associated ancestry cluster membership applied to over 80% of under 450 genotyped donors. Study-wide results and limits: Overall, around 160 TCR beta chains were annotated as cytomegalovirus-associated. Earlier results showed most TCR beta V segments being productive about 90% or about 30% of the time.

The junction had 4 bases not matched to a gene; V was cut back by 0 bases and J by 5 bases. CDR3 length: 15 amino acids. CDR1 SGHRS and CDR2 YFSETQ come from the germline V gene. Amplification used 60 Vbeta primers and 13 Jbeta primers. Measured with immunoSEQ multiplex PCR; TCRdb has only the in-frame clones, and not every one. The sample lists about 110,000 clones, around two thirds seen once, with 8.2% in the top ten. The J gene is TRBJ2-1, the V gene TRBV5-1; 8 bases are a match to TRBD2. The receptor was isolated from a middle-aged woman in good health and CMV-seropositive. Sequenced sample: PBMCs. The CDR3 DNA is TGCGCCAGCAGCTTGGTTCGGGGGGGCCACAATGAGCAGTTCTTC. It specifies CASSLVRGGHNEQFF.